This T cell receptor beta chain was observed in a study of cytomegalovirus exposure and HLA in healthy donors (dated by TCRdb to about 2017). Background on the whole study: In an earlier analysis of approximately 640 of the donors, 250 to 350 Gb of sequence data and roughly 100 million unique TCR beta sequences from about 190 million T cells were reported. In addition to the first cohort of 650 to 800 subjects, a separate validation cohort of 130 or so different subjects was used. An earlier analysis of some 500 of the donors used high-throughput TCR beta sequencing to judge whether each TCR beta V gene segment behaved as functional or pseudogenic. HLA typing included class I and class II loci at four-digit resolution. A few DR-DQ haplotypes were handled as single units for association and clustering because linkage in the cohort was strong. To predict cytomegalovirus infection status, the study combined high-throughput TCR immunosequencing, statistical association of individual TCRs with disease status, and machine learning. The aim of the study was to test whether cataloging public T cell receptors could identify signatures of past pathogen exposure. In a later genetic analysis, genome-wide SNP genotypes for about 65% of the roughly 700 donors were used, and that subset was treated as a discovery cohort. A later analysis re-analyzed previously published TCR beta repertoires from 650 to 800 donors and added high-resolution HLA genotyping to study TCR occurrence patterns. Alongside the repertoire data, information on donor age, sex, ethnicity and CMV serostatus was compiled. Among the roughly 400 genotyped donors, about 83% belonged to the genetic ancestry cluster associated with self-reported Caucasian donors. Among about 400 genotyped donors of the cohort, an average of about 240,000 unique TCR beta nucleotide sequences was sequenced per donor, of which 15% to 20% were non-productive. In the later analysis, no new phenotypic data were used to find candidate immune exposures; instead, reliance was placed on TCR beta sequences and their occurrence across donors. The number of donors typed differed by locus, with about 629-630 for A, B, C, DRB1 and DQB1, about 500 for DQA1, 606 for DPA1, and 472 for DPB1. Roughly 290 gigabases of sequencing data and approximately 91 million unique TCR sequences made up an early release that covered under 750 HLA-typed donors. Every discovery cohort repertoire had been produced on one sequencing platform. The study profiled the T cell repertoires of around 700 subjects by immunosequencing and related them to cytomegalovirus serostatus. The paper as a whole reports these results and caveats: V-gene and J-gene trimming of TCR beta chains was associated with a missense DCLRE1C variant in a later genetic analysis, and the association was replicated in an independent cohort. The earlier analysis of about 600 of the donors excluded some 15 rarely observed V segments, including chromosome 9 orphons, because counts were too low. In a later analysis, the rate of TCR association differed among HLA loci, with DRB1 alleles having the most associated TCRs and HLA-C alleles having the fewest. According to the authors, the approach could potentially be generalized to other disease states and immunological phenotypes. The classifier was reported to diagnose cytomegalovirus status with high specificity and sensitivity in both the original cohort and the validation cohort. A further reported finding was that TCR beta sequences accurately predicted the HLA-A and HLA-B alleles for most subjects in the first cohort. HLA typing was unavailable for some donors at each locus, so association tests used only the typed subset. A cluster of highly shared sequence variants was judged likely to represent a technical artifact of the sequencing pipeline. When HLA alleles, especially DR and DQ, strongly co-occurred, TCR associations were difficult to assign to individual alleles. In vitro tests confirmed that a few of the cytomegalovirus-associated TCR beta chains recognize cytomegalovirus antigens. Compared with the roughly 710-donor mean, donors in an Asian-associated ancestry cluster had fewer N-insertions in productive TCRs, according to a later genetic analysis. Compared with equally common non-associated chains, HLA-associated TCR beta chains in a later analysis were more clonally expanded and had lower generation probabilities. Most TCR sequences were observed very rarely across donors, whereas some public TCRs were present in many individuals. The only immune exposure information available for the cohort was CMV serostatus. The presence/absence analyses assumed that sequencing depth was roughly uniform across donors, and that assumption may not be true. In an earlier analysis of some 500 of the donors, most TCR beta V segments were observed in productive rearrangements about 90% or about 30% of the time, broadly matching IMGT annotations. Linkage disequilibrium might explain the correlated functional status among segregating V segments, but an unknown experimental factor could not be ruled out. Because the 87-base-pair reads could not distinguish some IMGT-functional V segments, including TRBV6-2 and TRBV6-3, those segments were excluded. Specific HLA alleles were associated with 16,951 TCR beta sequences at a false discovery rate of 0.05 in a later analysis. In this cohort, only TCR beta chains were sequenced, and detectable features were limited by the absence of alpha or paired-chain data. The study listed approximately 150 TCR beta chains as associated with cytomegalovirus. Several of the top co-occurrence clusters appeared to be linked to parvovirus B19, influenza, CMV and Epstein-Barr virus, according to a later analysis. A later analysis found that most CMV-associated TCR beta chains appeared HLA-restricted, with HLA associations seemingly driven largely by CMV exposure.

In total, over 600 healthy bone marrow donors made up the cohort. At the time of sampling, all cohort members were nominally healthy, though unrecorded immune exposures were likely present. The donor tested CMV seronegative, placing the donor among the 350 or so seronegative members of the cohort. A peripheral blood sample was provided by each donor, and peripheral blood mononuclear cells were used for TCR beta sequencing. Genomic DNA was extracted from the blood cell samples with the Qiagen DNeasy Blood Extraction Kit. Points on this clone: Its antigen is currently not known. No much larger clone exists at a distance of one base, and base qualities are not known.

The CDR3 runs 14 residues from the cysteine to the phenylalanine. CDR3 DNA only is kept here, 42 bases in frame from base 1. The CDR1 and CDR2 encoded by the germline V gene are KGHSH and LQKENI. V is pared back by 5 bases and J by 4 bases, with 12 bases lying between the germline termini. Libraries were constructed by the immunoSEQ multiplex PCR assay. For the multiplex PCR, a mixture combining 60 forward primers for TCR Vbeta segments and 13 reverse primers for TCR Jbeta segments was used. The CDR3 region of rearranged TCR beta genes was amplified from genomic DNA by a multiplex PCR assay. The amplified TCR beta libraries were sequenced on the Illumina HiSeq System as 87-base-pair reads. On the authors' methods: Across the 600 to 700 repertoires, a later analysis counted 78 million or so unique TCR beta chains, approximately 10 million of which were shared by at least two donors. A nearest-neighbor algorithm error-corrected the raw reads and collapsed the reads into unique sequences, merging closely related sequences to remove PCR and sequencing errors. Alignment of CDR3 sequences to IMGT reference sequences was used to assign V, D and J gene segments. For a sequence to be retained, at least a six-nucleotide match to both a V gene segment and a J gene segment was required. A rearrangement was called productive if the CDR3 had no stop codons and remained in frame with V and J, and every other rearrangement was called non-productive. CDR3 was defined according to IMGT convention as the region running from the second conserved V-encoded cysteine to the conserved J-encoded phenylalanine. The earlier analysis of about 500 of the donors excluded sequences that lacked an unambiguous match to a single V gene segment. In an earlier analysis of a few hundred of the donors, V segments were called functional above 56.7% productive rearrangements and were called segregating when the between-donor standard deviation exceeded 5%. A statistical classification framework was developed to diagnose cytomegalovirus status using the catalog of TCR beta chain sequences. In a later analysis, V and J genes were assigned by comparing TCR nucleotide sequences against IMGT/GENE-DB human TR gene sequences. In a later analysis, CDR3 sequences and most-parsimonious VDJ recombination scenarios were assigned using the TCRdist pipeline. A later analysis defined each TCR beta chain by its CDR3 amino acid sequence plus V-gene family, and excluded reads lacking a unique V-gene family. To address suspected cross-contamination and a sequencing artifact, a later analysis removed approximately 600 highly shared, low-generation-probability nucleotide sequences. In a later analysis, a clonal expansion index was calculated for each public chain from normalized within-repertoire ranks of inferred template counts. A later analysis computed generation probabilities with a VDJ recombination model fitted to out-of-frame rearrangements, and checked the results against IGoR. In a later analysis, hypergeometric tests were used to score TCR-TCR, TCR-HLA and TCR-CMV co-occurrence, with a repertoire-size bias correction applied to TCR pairs. A later analysis estimated false discovery rates by permuting HLA or CMV assignments 20 times. In a later analysis, co-occurring TCRs were grouped using DBSCAN, and TCRdist sequence similarity was added for clustering within HLA-allele-positive subsets. Repertoires with fewer than 30,000 or more than 120,000 public chains were left out of co-occurrence clustering, as were about five repertoires with anomalous nucleotide sharing. TCRdb obtained this table from immuneACCESS and retained in-frame rearrangements with V and J assigned. These tables miss some clones; where compared with another copy, unresolved V genes account for less than half of the shortfall, and the remainder is unexplained. Clonal size and the V and J genes are those of that table, whereas D and trimming came from the DNA. A total of some 140,000 clones appear in this sample, nearly 80% of them only once. The top ten hold approximately 0.99% of the sample.

The chain is encoded by TRBV18 joined to TRBJ1-5; no D gene call is confident. The sample consisted of PBMCs. The receptor comes from a male donor in good health and CMV-seronegative. At the DNA level, the sequence is TGTGCCAGCTCAGCCGGGAATACTAATCAGCCCCAGCATTTT. Its product reads: CASSAGNTNQPQHF.